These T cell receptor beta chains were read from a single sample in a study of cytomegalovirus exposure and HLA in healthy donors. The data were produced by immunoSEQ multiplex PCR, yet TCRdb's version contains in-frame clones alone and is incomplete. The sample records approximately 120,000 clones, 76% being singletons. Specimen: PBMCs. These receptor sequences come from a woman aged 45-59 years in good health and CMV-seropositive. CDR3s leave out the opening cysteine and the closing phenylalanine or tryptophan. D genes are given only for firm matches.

ASSEGGDSPLH	.	TRBV2	TRBJ1-6
ASRDTGSGGYT	.	TRBV6-5	TRBJ1-2
ASSLDGQGHEQY	TRBD1	TRBV5-4	TRBJ2-7
RGGVGETQY	.	TRBV20-1	TRBJ2-5
ASSPGLGQETQY	TRBD2	TRBV19	TRBJ2-5
SVEDPWGANYGYT	.	TRBV29-1	TRBJ1-2
SSSLGGTERDQPQH	TRBD1	TRBV7-9	TRBJ1-5
ASSPLTGLAGGSNNEQF	TRBD2	TRBV7-9	TRBJ2-1
ASSFGQPTDTQY	.	TRBV7-3	TRBJ2-3
ASVNGPGQGGSQPQH	TRBD1	TRBV7-3	TRBJ1-5
ASGQGWDEKLF	TRBD1	TRBV5-1	TRBJ1-4
ASSLPLSGKLF	.	TRBV7-2	TRBJ1-4
ASSFDAGAGRGYT	.	TRBV7-2	TRBJ1-2
ASSESQGANSYEQY	TRBD1	TRBV6-1	TRBJ2-7
ASSPSPPNSGANGLT	.	TRBV11-2	TRBJ2-6
ASSNGPGRGATEAF	.	TRBV2	TRBJ1-1
ASRTGYTEAF	TRBD1	TRBV27	TRBJ1-1
ASSLDGGGAYEQY	TRBD2	TRBV7-2	.
ASSYTWNTEAF	.	TRBV7-8	TRBJ1-1
ASSIGWGAGASTDTQY	TRBD2	TRBV19	TRBJ2-3
SAPLAFEQY	.	TRBV20-1	TRBJ2-7
ASSFRGQSVADTQY	TRBD1	TRBV27	TRBJ2-3
ASSLATANEQF	.	TRBV5-1	TRBJ2-1
ASSSGQEDTQY	TRBD1	TRBV7-2	TRBJ2-3
ASSQDPGTGGNTIY	TRBD1	TRBV4-2	TRBJ1-3
ATTPTGSYEQY	TRBD1	TRBV6-5	.
SSSLIATNEKLF	.	TRBV7-9	TRBJ1-4
ASSPRTGGRMRTEAF	TRBD1	TRBV7-8	TRBJ1-1
AISDTSGGAQETQY	TRBD2	TRBV10-3	TRBJ2-5
ASVSRAFNEQF	.	TRBV2	TRBJ2-1
ATSQDRGEAF	TRBD1	TRBV15	TRBJ1-1
ASSQVGAVGNSPLH	.	TRBV4-2	TRBJ1-6
ASSLSSGVTDTQY	.	TRBV27	TRBJ2-3
ASSSVDRVLPGANGLT	TRBD1	TRBV5-4	TRBJ2-6
ASSSSTSEPLYEQY	.	TRBV7-9	TRBJ2-7
ASSVVDRKNIQY	.	TRBV19	TRBJ2-4
ASSMGAGSSYEQY	.	TRBV19	TRBJ2-7
ASSQRDNGLTEAF	.	TRBV5-1	TRBJ1-1
ASSPLSGITKY	TRBD2	TRBV4-1	TRBJ2-3
ASSVAASGRAGETQY	TRBD2	TRBV9	TRBJ2-5
ASSQYIRAGPSSYNEQF	.	TRBV4-1	TRBJ2-1
ASSASRGETQY	.	TRBV2	TRBJ2-5
ASSLQGANYEQY	.	TRBV19	TRBJ2-7
ASSLGRQGTYEQY	TRBD1	TRBV5-6	TRBJ2-7
ASSPGQGTRSNEKLF	TRBD1	TRBV5-4	TRBJ1-4
ASSSLGGQVRPA	TRBD1	TRBV6-5	TRBJ1-2
ASSPSTGGNYGYT	TRBD1	TRBV7-9	TRBJ1-2
ASSRNGNTEAF	.	TRBV11-2	TRBJ1-1
ASSFSREPVEQY	.	TRBV5-1	TRBJ2-7
ASSLGAASTDTQY	.	TRBV5-8	TRBJ2-3
ASSRDQETQY	.	TRBV6-6	TRBJ2-5
ASSLDQGFSSGNTIY	.	TRBV7-9	TRBJ1-3
ASRGDSSEQY	.	TRBV2	TRBJ2-7
ASSLGPAEETQY	.	TRBV7-3	TRBJ2-5
ASSQEPRGDNEQF	TRBD2	TRBV4-3	TRBJ2-1